This T cell receptor beta chain was identified in a study of blood T cell repertoires in COVID-19. Profiled with immunoSEQ multiplex PCR; TCRdb holds only in-frame clones, not every one. The repertoire holds under 45,000 clones, about 85% seen once, with 3.5% to 4.5% in the top ten. Source material: peripheral blood. The receptor was derived from a man in his 60s with acute or convalescent COVID-19.

CDR3 bases: TGTGCCAGCAGGGTTGGGCCGAACACTGAAGCTTTCTTT. Its translation: CASRVGPNTEAFF. This chain links TRBV7-2 with TRBJ1-1, with D uncertain. The CDR3 spans 13 residues. Trimming pared 6 bases from V and 1 base from J, leaving 9 bases between. CDR1 and CDR2 from the germline V gene are SGHTA and FQGNSA.